A selection of T cell receptor beta chains follows, all from one sample in a study of T-cell reconstitution after alpha-beta-depleted transplantation in children. MiXCR, run by TCRdb on the PCR reads, gives a single entry per CDR3 protein. This table holds 530,000 or so distinct CDR3 sequences, around 27% found once. The specimen comprised PBMCs, sampled before TCRalphabeta/CD19-depleted stem cell transplant. Receptors originate from a boy in the first two years of life with Wiskott-Aldrich syndrome, due to receive a stem cell transplant. CDR3s include the opening cysteine and the closing phenylalanine or tryptophan. The D gene is left open where the match is weak. Clone size is not always given. Where it is, it says once, few, many or a class for expanded clones.

TRBV27	NA	TRBJ2-7	TRBD2	CASSPQPGTTFYEQYF	TGTGCCAGCAGTCCGCAGCCCGGGACTACATTCTACGAGCAGTACTTC
TRBV6-1	NA	TRBJ1-3	TRBD1	CASSQGQARAGNTIYF	TGTGCCAGCTCACAGGGACAGGCCCGTGCTGGAAACACCATATATTTT
TRBV2	few	TRBJ2-2	TRBD1	CASRGQGLNTGELFF	TGTGCCAGCAGGGGACAGGGGCTGAACACCGGGGAGCTGTTTTTT
TRBV10-3	NA	TRBJ1-3	NA	CATSPENTIYF	TGTGCCACGTCTCCTGAAAACACCATATATTTT
TRBV29-1	few	TRBJ2-5	NA	CSAPGQPRVGAQETQYF	TGCAGCGCCCCCGGACAGCCTAGGGTGGGGGCCCAAGAGACCCAGTACTTC
TRBV29-1	NA	TRBJ2-1	TRBD2	CSVDVAGVGNEQFF	TGCAGCGTTGACGTAGCGGGAGTGGGGAATGAGCAGTTCTTC
TRBV15	NA	TRBJ2-3	TRBD2	CATSRGLAGGTDTQYF	TGTGCCACCAGCAGAGGACTAGCGGGCGGCACAGATACGCAGTATTTT
TRBV5-1	few	TRBJ2-1	TRBD2	CASSSYRALAGEDEQFF	TGCGCCAGCAGCTCCTACAGGGCGCTAGCGGGAGAAGATGAGCAGTTCTTC
TRBV7-2	few	TRBJ1-5	NA	CASSGTLSNQPQHF	TGTGCCAGCAGCGGGACACTTAGCAATCAGCCCCAGCATTTT
TRBV20-1	NA	TRBJ2-5	NA	CSASKRLGGLETQYF	TGCAGTGCCAGCAAAAGGCTGGGGGGCTTGGAGACCCAGTACTTC
TRBV13	few	TRBJ2-1	NA	CASSPKGHSYNEQFF	TGTGCCAGCAGCCCCAAGGGCCACTCCTACAATGAGCAGTTCTTC
TRBV29-1	NA	TRBJ2-1	NA	CSVEPRPPYNEQFF	TGCAGCGTTGAACCGCGACCGCCCTACAATGAGCAGTTCTTC
TRBV20-1	few	TRBJ2-1	NA	CSARFPRLYNEQFF	TGCAGTGCTAGGTTCCCTCGTCTCTACAATGAGCAGTTCTTC
TRBV10-3	few	TRBJ1-2	TRBD1	CAISEITGANYGYTF	TGTGCCATCAGTGAGATCACAGGGGCCAACTATGGCTACACCTTC
TRBV27	NA	TRBJ2-3	TRBD2	CASSSPRAGVVDTQYF	TGTGCCAGCAGTTCCCCACGAGCGGGAGTGGTAGATACGCAGTATTTT
TRBV5-1	NA	TRBJ2-7	TRBD2	CASSLGWTSGGTVTYEQYF	TGCGCCAGCAGCTTGGGTTGGACTAGCGGGGGTACGGTCACCTACGAGCAGTACTTC
TRBV29-1	NA	TRBJ2-1	TRBD1	CSVIGQAHNEQFF	TGCAGCGTTATAGGACAGGCCCACAATGAGCAGTTCTTC
TRBV20-1	few	TRBJ2-3	NA	CSASPSRLGISTDTQYF	TGCAGTGCTAGCCCCTCCCGACTAGGAATTAGCACAGATACGCAGTATTTT
TRBV5-1	few	TRBJ2-7	TRBD1	CASSLRRQGSHEQYF	TGCGCCAGCAGCCTTCGGAGACAGGGATCCCACGAGCAGTACTTC
TRBV30	NA	TRBJ2-5	NA	CAWNAGQETQYF	TGTGCCTGGAACGCAGGCCAAGAGACCCAGTACTTC
TRBV5-1	few	TRBJ1-5	NA	CASSLGGISNQPQHF	TGCGCCAGCAGCTTGGGAGGGATCAGCAATCAGCCCCAGCATTTT
TRBV20-1	NA	TRBJ2-1	TRBD2	CSASEWVAGGREQFF	TGCAGTGCTAGTGAATGGGTAGCGGGAGGTCGGGAGCAGTTCTTC
TRBV5-5	NA	TRBJ2-1	NA	CASSFFGTEQFF	TGTGCCAGCAGCTTCTTCGGGACTGAGCAGTTCTTC
TRBV10-3	few	TRBJ2-1	TRBD1	CAISVRGPGNEQFF	TGTGCCATCAGTGTCAGGGGGCCCGGCAATGAGCAGTTCTTC
TRBV14	few	TRBJ2-7	NA	CASSQDTGVAYEQYF	TGTGCCAGCAGCCAAGATACGGGAGTAGCGTACGAGCAGTACTTC
TRBV3-1	few	TRBJ2-1	TRBD2	CASSHKLAGVPHSYNEQFF	TGTGCCAGCAGCCACAAACTAGCGGGAGTTCCTCACTCCTACAATGAGCAGTTCTTC
TRBV6-2/TRBV6-3	few	TRBJ2-5	TRBD2	CASSYLPGLAPQETQYF	TGTGCCAGCAGTTACTTACCGGGACTAGCGCCCCAAGAGACCCAGTACTTT
TRBV7-8	NA	TRBJ2-1	TRBD2	CASSFAGLAGNEQFF	TGTGCCAGCAGCTTTGCGGGACTAGCGGGGAATGAGCAGTTCTTC
TRBV20-1	NA	TRBJ1-1	NA	CSARDWGGLNTEAFF	TGCAGTGCTAGAGATTGGGGGGGTTTGAACACTGAAGCTTTCTTT
TRBV28	few	TRBJ2-7	NA	CASRQGPGSEQYF	TGTGCCAGCAGACAGGGCCCCGGCTCCGAGCAGTACTTC
TRBV5-1	NA	TRBJ2-1	NA	CASSLWGLAQEQFF	TGCGCCAGCAGCTTGTGGGGACTGGCACAAGAGCAGTTCTTC
TRBV4-2	NA	TRBJ2-7	TRBD2	CASSQDSSGRAEEQYF	TGTGCCAGCAGCCAAGACTCTAGCGGGAGGGCCGAAGAGCAGTACTTC
TRBV5-1	NA	TRBJ2-4	NA	CASSFRDIQYF	TGCGCCAGCAGCTTCCGGGACATTCAGTACTTC
TRBV5-1	NA	TRBJ2-2	NA	CASQSPGGELFF	TGCGCCAGCCAGTCTCCGGGCGGGGAGCTGTTTTTT
TRBV27	NA	TRBJ2-7	TRBD1	CAASYPGQGTYEQYF	TGTGCCGCCAGTTATCCAGGACAGGGAACCTACGAGCAGTACTTC
TRBV5-1	NA	TRBJ2-5	NA	CASSLSRGWETQYF	TGCGCCAGCAGCTTAAGTAGGGGTTGGGAGACCCAGTACTTC
TRBV5-5	few	TRBJ2-5	TRBD1	CASSGQGVQETQYF	TGTGCCAGCAGCGGACAGGGGGTCCAAGAGACCCAGTACTTC